A single sample gave rise to the 12 T cell receptor beta chains below, sequenced in a study of blood T cell repertoires in COVID-19. Data came from immunoSEQ multiplex PCR; TCRdb stores just in-frame clones and leaves some out. Of approximately 190,000 clones listed, around 83% were seen once; the top ten hold 3.2%. The sequenced material came from PBMCs or T cells enriched from blood (not recorded which). These receptors were obtained from a woman in her 30s who had been exposed to COVID-19.

The chain employs TRBV5-1 and TRBJ1-4; D ambiguous. CDR3 length: 18 residues. Trimming removed 4 bases at V and 0 bases at J, with 19 bases between. Per the germline V gene, CDR1 is SGHRS and CDR2 is YFSETQ. In nucleotides, the CDR3 is TGCGCCAGCAGCCTTTCGACCGTGGTGGGAGCAACTAATGAAAAACTGTTTTTT. Translation: CASSLSTVVGATNEKLFF.

This chain links TRBV4-1 with TRBJ2-7; 10 bases fit TRBD1. This CDR3 comprises 17 residues. V was pared by 0 bases and J by 7 bases, with 12 bases of the junction left unmatched. Germline CDR1 reads MGHRA; CDR2 reads YSYEKL. In DNA form, the CDR3 reads TGCGCCAGCAGCCAAGAGCAGGCGAGACAGGGGGCTGGAGAGCAGTACTTC. Its translation is CASSQEQARQGAGEQYF.

This chain links TRBV3-1 (or the pseudogene TRBV3-2) with TRBJ2-3; D is possibly TRBD1 (6 bases). Trimming removed 4 bases at V and 4 bases at J, with 9 bases between. CDR3 length equals 13 residues. From germline, CDR1 is LGHDT and CDR2 YNNKEL (reference sequence). In DNA form, the CDR3 reads TGTGCCAGCAGCCCGTCAGGGGCAGATACGCAGTATTTT. Translation: CASSPSGADTQYF.

The chain links TRBV19 to TRBJ1-5; D gene uncertain. This CDR3 spans 14 amino acids. Deletions cut 5 bases from V and 6 bases from J, with 14 bases between. CDR1 and CDR2 from the germline V gene are LNHDA and SQIVND (reference sequence). The CDR3 DNA is TGTGCCAGTAGTTGGAGGGTACTGGGTCAGCCCCAGCATTTT. It specifies CASSWRVLGQPQHF.

V gene TRBV14 combines with J gene TRBJ1-2; tentative D call: TRBD1 (6 bases). The CDR3 loop spans 14 amino acids. V was cut by 4 bases and J by 4 bases, with 13 bases left in between. CDR1 is SGHDN, CDR2 FVKESK, per germline. The CDR3 DNA reads TGTGCCAGCAGCCGCACACAGGGTGTCTATGGCTACACCTTC. Translated, it gives CASSRTQGVYGYTF.

In its sample, this clone was seen once. This sequence joins TRBV3-1 (or the pseudogene TRBV3-2) and TRBJ2-5, with a possible D match to TRBD2 (6 bases). CDR3 length: 14 amino acids. V dropped 0 bases and J dropped 11 bases, with 16 bases sitting between them. In germline, CDR1 is LGHDT, CDR2 YNNKEL (reference sequence). The CDR3 region is CASSQDWEVNKQYF. The CDR3 DNA sequence: TGTGCCAGCAGCCAAGATTGGGAGGTAAACAAGCAGTACTTC.

This clone came up a few times. The CDR3 region is CASSPPAADTDTQYF. The CDR3 DNA is TGTGCCAGCAGCCCCCCCGCCGCGGACACAGATACGCAGTATTTT. The chain joins TRBV28 to TRBJ2-3; D call uncertain. CDR1 is MDHEN, CDR2 SYDVKM, per germline. V was shortened by 6 bases and J by 2 bases, with 15 bases between the two germline ends. The length of the CDR3 is 15 residues.

The chain links TRBV3-1 (or the pseudogene TRBV3-2) to TRBJ2-1, with D possibly TRBD1 on 6 matching bases. The CDR3 loop spans 13 amino acids. Germline loops: CDR1 LGHDT, CDR2 YNNKEL (reference sequence). The V and J ends lost 2 bases and 8 bases respectively, with 10 bases between them. In nucleotides, the CDR3 is TGTGCCAGCAGCCAATTTGGGGGCGATGAGCAGTTCTTC. Its protein product is CASSQFGGDEQFF.

The chain uses TRBV7-2 and TRBJ2-1; 7 nucleotides line up with TRBD1. The CDR3 loop spans 15 amino acids. In germline, CDR1 is SGHTA, CDR2 FQGNSA. V shed 6 bases and J 5 bases; nucleotides not matched to a gene: 10. CDR3 sequence: CASSSRDRFDNEQFF. CDR3 in DNA: TGTGCCAGCAGTTCCCGGGACAGATTCGACAATGAGCAGTTCTTC.

The J gene is TRBJ1-4, the V gene TRBV18; 9 bases are a match to TRBD1. Germline lookup yields CDR1 KGHSH and CDR2 LQKENI. This CDR3 has 15 residues. Trimming at V came to 3 bases and at J to 6 bases, leaving 5 bases not matched to a gene. The CDR3 sequence is CASSPGQGADEKLFF. As DNA, the CDR3 is TGTGCCAGCTCACCGGGACAGGGAGCGGATGAAAAACTGTTTTTT.

The chain recombines TRBV13 with TRBJ2-2; 15 bases match TRBD2. Trimming cost V 3 bases and J 7 bases; bases outside gene matches: 6. Germline V gene lookup returns CDR1 PRHDT and CDR2 FYEKMQ (reference sequence). CDR3 length: 17 residues. CDR3 DNA sequence: TGTGCCAGCAGCTTTGGACTAGCGGGGGGGCCGAACGGGGAGCTGTTTTTT. Its protein is CASSFGLAGGPNGELFF.

The chain is built from TRBV5-1 and TRBJ1-1, with D perhaps TRBD1 (5 bases). The CDR3 is made up of 14 amino acids. Germline assignment: CDR1 SGHRS and CDR2 YFSETQ. V dropped 2 bases and J dropped 4 bases, with 12 bases sitting between them. The CDR3: CASSFGGEGTEAFF. The CDR3 DNA is TGCGCCAGCAGCTTTGGAGGGGAAGGCACTGAAGCTTTCTTT.